These 16 T cell receptor beta chains share one sample of origin, sequenced in a study of breast tumors, draining lymph nodes, adjacent tissues. The lymph nodes were axillary draining lymph nodes from breast cancer patients. TCRdb passed the multiplex PCR reads through MiXCR, listing each CDR3 protein once. The sample lists more than 250,000 distinct CDR3 sequences; around 30% were seen once. The sequencing input was axillary lymph node tissue. Source of these receptors: a female donor with breast cancer. Some clones in this sample may be carry-over from other donors' samples.

Ten or more counts support this clonotype. This chain uses TRBV5-1 with TRBJ2-2; D unresolved. The V and J ends lost 0 bases and 0 bases respectively, with 6 bases between them. This CDR3 is built from 15 residues. The germline V gene encodes CDR1 SGHRS and CDR2 YFSETQ. The CDR3 sequence: CASSLGQSNTGELFF. Here the CDR3 DNA reads TGCGCCAGCAGCTTGGGGCAGTCGAACACCGGGGAGCTGTTTTTT. Looking up the rest from reference TRBV5-1 and TRBJ2-2 gives the full variable domain: KAGVTQTPRYLIKTRGQQVTLSCSPISGHRSVSWYQQTPGQGLQFLFEYFSETQRNKGNFPGRFSGRQFSNSRSEMNVSTLELGDSALYLCASSLGQSNTGELFFGEGSRLTVL.

In regard to this clonotype: Given a much more abundant clone one base away, this may be a read error. The V gene is TRBV6-1, the J gene TRBJ2-3, with D uncertain. The ends were cut back, 7 bases at V and 1 base at J, with 18 bases in the middle. This CDR3 has 16 amino acids. Per the germline V gene, CDR1 is MNHNS and CDR2 is SASEGT. CDR3 DNA sequence: TGTGCCAGCACCTATAAAGGCCCCCGCCGCACAGATACGCAGTATTTT. It is translated as CASTYKGPRRTDTQYF.

Ten or more counts support this clonotype. The chain employs TRBV13 and TRBJ2-7; tentative D call: TRBD1 (5 bases). This CDR3 is built from 15 residues. Trimming pared 5 bases from V and 8 bases from J, leaving 22 bases between. Germline V gene sequence: CDR1 PRHDT, CDR2 FYEKMQ (reference sequence). The CDR3 region is CASSHLPLTDQQQYF. For the CDR3, the DNA is TGTGCCAGCAGCCACTTACCCTTGACAGACCAACAGCAGTACTTC.

Many counts were recorded for this clonotype. V is TRBV10-3 and J is TRBJ2-7; D may be TRBD2 (6 bases). Germline V CDR1 and CDR2: ENHRY, SYGVKD. Trimming cost V 4 bases and J 2 bases, with 9 bases left between them. The CDR3 covers 13 residues. The CDR3 DNA sequence: TGTGCCATCAGTGCGGGGGTCGCCTACGAGCAGTACTTC. The encoded protein is CAISAGVAYEQYF.

This chain connects TRBV12-3 or TRBV12-4 to TRBJ2-5; D is perhaps TRBD2 (5 bases). This CDR3 spans 14 amino acids. V was pared by 2 bases and J by 4 bases, with 11 bases between. This chain's CDR3 is CASSLMVGAETQYF. CDR3 nucleotide sequence: TGTGCCAGCAGTTTAATGGTGGGAGCAGAGACCCAGTACTTC.

This clonotype occurred a few times. The junction and the germline gene differ at one end; a read error may be behind it. The chain joins TRBV4-1 to TRBJ1-4; 7 bases align to TRBD1. This CDR3 is 14 amino acids long. In germline, CDR1 is MGHRA, CDR2 YSYEKL. CDR3 bases: TGCGCCAGCGGCCAAGAGGGGACAGACGAAAAACTGTTTTTT. Translated: CASGQEGTDEKLFF.

This clonotype was seen repeatedly, ten times or more. The rearrangement uses TRBV20-1 and TRBJ2-3, with 7 positions matching TRBD2. Germline values: CDR1 DFQATT, CDR2 SNEGSKA (reference sequence). The V segment lost 2 bases and the J segment 2 bases; nucleotides outside the gene matches: 16. This CDR3 is built from 18 residues. CDR3 region: CSARNPGGRGRNTDTQYF. The CDR3 DNA sequence: TGCAGTGCTAGAAACCCCGGAGGTCGCGGGAGAAACACAGATACGCAGTATTTT.

On this clonotype: A much more abundant neighbour one base away suggests this may be a read error. The chain carries TRBV7-2 and TRBJ2-3; possible D gene TRBD1, 5 bases. This CDR3 spans 16 amino acids. Germline V gene sequence: CDR1 SGHTA, CDR2 FQGNSA. The chain's CDR3 is CASSQGPQGRADTQYF. Written as DNA, the CDR3 is TGCGCCAGCAGCCAAGGGCCGCAGGGAAGGGCAGATACGCAGTATTTT.

The sample holds a few counts of this clonotype. The chain links TRBV20-1 to TRBJ2-1, with 12 bases that match TRBD2. V lost 4 bases to trimming and J lost 6 bases; unmatched junction nucleotides: 7. The CDR3 loop spans 15 amino acids. CDR1 is DFQATT and CDR2 is SNEGSKA in the germline V gene (reference sequence). The CDR3: CSATRLAGESNEQFF. The CDR3 DNA reads as TGCAGTGCTACAAGACTAGCGGGAGAATCCAATGAGCAGTTCTTC.

In this sample, this clonotype turned up many times. This rearrangement joins TRBV7-9 to TRBJ2-3, with a weak D call TRBD2 (6 bases). The ends were cut back, 5 bases at V and 5 bases at J, with 17 bases in the middle. This CDR3 comprises 15 residues. Per germline, CDR1 SEHNR and CDR2 FQNEAQ (reference sequence). The CDR3 region has the DNA TGTGCCAGCAGCCTCATGGGACTGCGGGAAGATACGCAGTATTTT. It specifies CASSLMGLREDTQYF.

Turning to this clonotype: This may stem from a read error, because a much larger clone lies one nucleotide away. The rearrangement uses TRBV4-3 and TRBJ2-1; tentative D call: TRBD2 (5 bases). The V gene lost 4 bases and the J gene lost 6 bases, with 16 bases spanning the gap. Germline CDR1 is LGHNA and CDR2 is YSLEER. This CDR3 contains 15 residues. The CDR3 DNA reads TGCGCCAGCAGCCTTAGGTCTAGCCGGGGCAATGAGCAGTTCTTC. Translated, it gives CASSLRSSRGNEQFF.

There are many counts of this clonotype. The V call is TRBV10-3, the J call TRBJ1-2; 7 nucleotides line up with TRBD1. Per germline, CDR1 ENHRY and CDR2 SYGVKD. This CDR3 contains 13 residues. V trimming: 11 bases; J trimming: 7 bases; junction bases outside the gene matches: 13. This CDR3 reads CAARVDREGGYTF. The CDR3 nucleotides read TGTGCCGCCAGAGTTGACAGGGAGGGTGGCTACACCTTC.

This clonotype was found many times. The gene calls are TRBV12-3 or TRBV12-4 and TRBJ1-4; D may be TRBD1 (6 bases). V dropped 7 bases and J dropped 0 bases, with 9 bases sitting between them. The CDR3 runs to 14 residues. DNA of the CDR3: TGTGCCAGCATACAGGGCTCAACTAATGAAAAACTGTTTTTT. This gives the protein CASIQGSTNEKLFF.

Regarding this clonotype: Since a much larger clone is just one base distant, this may be a read error. The J gene is TRBJ2-2, the V gene TRBV6-1; perhaps D is TRBD1 or TRBD2 (5 bases each). CDR1 and CDR2 (germline): MNHNS, SASEGT. Deletions cut 7 bases from V and 3 bases from J, with 15 bases between. CDR3 length: 15 amino acids. The CDR3 coding sequence is TGTGCCAGCAATGTCTTGGGGGTGGACACCGGGGAGCTGTTTTTT. Amino acid sequence: CASNVLGVDTGELFF.

This sequence joins TRBV12-3 or TRBV12-4 and TRBJ1-1; D is unresolved. The V and J ends lost 0 bases and 9 bases respectively, with 8 bases between them. This CDR3 spans 12 amino acids. DNA of the CDR3: TGTGCCAGCAGTTTAGCATCCGCCCAAGCTTTCTTT. Amino acids: CASSLASAQAFF.

Many counts were recorded for this clonotype. The chain joins TRBV7-2 to TRBJ2-5; possibly TRBD1 for D (6 bases). Germline values: CDR1 SGHTA, CDR2 FQGNSA. With 3 bases removed from V and 2 bases from J, the gap between germline ends came to 10 bases. This CDR3 region has 14 residues. CDR3 bases: TGTGCCAGCAGCTTCGGGACAAGGCAAGAGACCCAGTACTTC. Amino acids: CASSFGTRQETQYF.